This TCR beta chain was identified in a study of blood T cell repertoires in COVID-19. As for the study in general: The United States, Italy and Spain were the sources of the acute and convalescent COVID-19 samples. Nucleic acid was either cDNA or gDNA, and it came from T cells, B-cell-depleted T cells, or PBMCs.

In the original analysis: For nucleated cells, counts were estimated from reference gene primer amplification. Assay: immunoSEQ multiplex PCR; the TCRdb copy retains only in-frame clones and omits some. V, J and clone size derive from that table, while D and trimming were established from the DNA sequence. Of approximately 52,000 clones in the sample, approximately 85% were seen once. The CDR3 contains 13 residues. Trimming stripped 3 bases from V and 6 bases from J, with 9 bases between. This receptor was obtained from a human donor in a cohort sampled during active COVID-19. The sequencing sample was made of peripheral blood. The chain has TRBV12-3 or TRBV12-4 and TRBJ2-1; the D gene is possibly TRBD2 (5 bases). The CDR3 coding sequence is TGTGCCAGCAGTTTCCCAGCGGTCAATGAGCAGTTCTTC. It is translated as CASSFPAVNEQFF.